These 6 T cell receptor beta chains share one sample of origin, sequenced in a study of T cells in narcolepsy. Libraries were prepared by immunoSEQ multiplex PCR; TCRdb keeps only in-frame clonotypes and omits some of them. The data hold 25,000 to 35,000 clones, with about nine tenths observed a single time. Sequenced: CD45RA- memory CD4+ T cells from PBMCs. The receptors were gathered from a human donor with narcolepsy.

V gene TRBV2 combines with J gene TRBJ1-1, with D maybe TRBD1 (5 bases). V lost 8 bases and J lost 0, with 10 bases in between. The CDR3 sequence is 13 residues long. Germline V gene sequence: CDR1 SNHLY, CDR2 FYNNEI. The CDR3 sequence: CASVQEMNTEAFF. Written as DNA, the CDR3 is TGTGCCAGCGTACAGGAGATGAACACTGAAGCTTTCTTT.

The chain recombines TRBV7-9 with TRBJ1-4; the D gene is possibly TRBD1 (6 bases). This CDR3 comprises 14 residues. CDR1 SEHNR and CDR2 FQNEAQ come from the germline V gene (reference sequence). V was shortened by 4 bases and J by 8 bases, with 14 bases between the two germline ends. CDR3: CASSSYRDEEKLFF. CDR3 in DNA: TGTGCCAGCAGCTCATACAGGGATGAGGAAAAACTGTTTTTT.

This clone was seen once. The chain couples TRBV4-1 to TRBJ1-1; D gene unclear. Germline lookup yields CDR1 MGHRA and CDR2 YSYEKL. Trimming shortened V by 1 base and J by 7 bases, and 13 bases separated the two germline ends. The CDR3 consists of 14 residues. The CDR3 spells CASSQVGRWGEAFF. The CDR3 DNA reads TGCGCCAGCAGCCAAGTAGGGCGATGGGGTGAAGCTTTCTTT.

CDR3 protein: CASSLDGGSPLHF. In DNA, the CDR3 is TGCGCCAGCAGCTTGGACGGGGGTTCACCCCTCCACTTT. The rearrangement joins TRBV5-1 to TRBJ1-6; tentatively, D is TRBD1 (5 bases). CDR3 length: 13 residues. Germline CDR1 SGHRS, CDR2 YFSETQ. With 0 bases removed from V and 9 bases from J, the gap between germline ends came to 7 bases.

The chain is built from TRBV2 and TRBJ2-3; D is unclear. Germline V gives CDR1 SNHLY, CDR2 FYNNEI. Trimming removed 10 bases at V and 0 bases at J, with 17 bases between. The CDR3 has 15 amino acids. CDR3 sequence: CATTGPGASTDTQYF. The CDR3 coding sequence is TGTGCCACCACCGGCCCAGGAGCCAGCACAGATACGCAGTATTTT.

The gene calls are TRBV5-1 and TRBJ2-3; TRBD1 matches 7 bases. This CDR3 contains 14 residues. V was pared by 4 bases and J by 2 bases, with 4 bases of the junction left unmatched. In germline, CDR1 is SGHRS, CDR2 YFSETQ. The CDR3 DNA follows: TGCGCCAGCAGCCCGGGACAGAACACAGATACGCAGTATTTT. Its protein is CASSPGQNTDTQYF.